Listed below are T cell receptor beta chains from one sample, sequenced in a study of cytomegalovirus exposure and HLA in healthy donors. Only in-frame clones appear in the TCRdb table, and some are missing; sequencing was by immunoSEQ multiplex PCR. This sample has 95,000 to 150,000 clones, with approximately 80% found just once. The sequenced material came from PBMCs. The receptors were gathered from a man between 18 and 35 years old in good health and CMV-seropositive. CDR3s include the opening cysteine and the closing phenylalanine or tryptophan. Each record gives: clone size, D gene, CDR3 length, J gene, V gene, CDR3 protein, CDR3 DNA. The D gene is left open where the match is weak. Clone size is not always given. Where it is, it says once, few, many or a class for expanded clones.

few TRBD1 17 TRBJ1-5 TRBV18 CASSKHPPGQGGQPQHF TGTGCCAGCTCAAAACATCCTCCGGGACAGGGCGGCCAGCCCCAGCATTTT
- - 13 TRBJ1-2 TRBV6-6 CASSYLDGDGYTF TGTGCCAGCAGTTACTTGGACGGGGATGGCTACACCTTC
- TRBD2 17 TRBJ2-2 TRBV7-6 CASSPRRLALNTGELFF TGTGCCAGCAGCCCTAGACGACTAGCGCTAAACACCGGGGAGCTGTTTTTT
- - 14 TRBJ1-1 TRBV25-1 CASSLTQGRGQAFF TGTGCCAGCAGTTTAACTCAGGGGAGGGGCCAAGCTTTCTTT
- - 14 TRBJ2-5 TRBV7-9 CASSLGAEQETQYF TGTGCCAGCAGCTTAGGCGCCGAGCAAGAGACCCAGTACTTC
- - 15 TRBJ1-4 TRBV19 CASRSHSSVNEKLFF TGTGCCAGTAGATCCCACAGCTCCGTGAATGAAAAACTGTTTTTT
once - 18 TRBJ1-2 TRBV7-3 CASSTHRLRGEHVYGYTF TGTGCCAGCAGCACGCACCGATTGCGGGGGGAACATGTCTATGGCTACACCTTC
- TRBD1 15 TRBJ1-4 TRBV10-1 CASTNGGQGTGKLFF TGCGCCAGCACCAACGGGGGACAGGGAACAGGAAAACTGTTTTTT
- TRBD2 15 TRBJ2-1 TRBV9 CASSVVAGGQNEQFF TGTGCCAGCAGCGTAGTAGCGGGGGGGCAGAATGAGCAGTTCTTC
- - 15 TRBJ2-2 TRBV10-3 CAIRARTENTGELFF TGTGCCATCAGGGCAAGGACTGAAAACACCGGGGAGCTGTTTTTT
once - 17 TRBJ1-3 TRBV4-2 CASSQEPFMGGGNTIYF TGTGCCAGCAGCCAAGAGCCTTTTATGGGAGGTGGAAACACCATATATTTT
- - 17 TRBJ1-1 TRBV15 CATSRDYRAQLNTEAFF TGTGCCACCAGCAGAGATTACAGGGCCCAACTGAACACTGAAGCTTTCTTT
- - 14 TRBJ1-1 TRBV19 CASSRQIVNTEAFF TGTGCCAGTAGCCGACAGATCGTGAACACTGAAGCTTTCTTT
- - 16 TRBJ1-2 TRBV7-9 CASSPLYNEFNYGYTF TGTGCCAGCAGCCCCTTGTACAACGAATTCAACTATGGCTACACCTTC
- - 13 TRBJ1-2 TRBV10-3 CATVEGPNYGYTF TGTGCCACCGTGGAGGGGCCTAACTATGGCTACACCTTC
- TRBD1 14 TRBJ1-1 TRBV5-7 CASSLTGVNTEAFF TGTGCCAGCAGCTTGACAGGGGTGAACACTGAAGCTTTCTTT
once TRBD2 13 TRBJ2-7 TRBV6-6 CASSYSSGREQYF TGTGCCAGCAGTTATTCTAGCGGGAGGGAGCAGTACTTC
- - 11 TRBJ1-2 TRBV6-5 CASSSDHGYTF TGTGCCAGCAGTTCAGATCATGGCTACACCTTC
few TRBD1 16 TRBJ1-2 TRBV15 CATSRDFDRGSGGYTF TGTGCCACCAGCAGAGATTTCGACAGGGGATCAGGTGGCTACACCTTC
- - 13 TRBJ2-5 TRBV5-6 CASSHRDQETQYF TGTGCCAGCAGCCACCGGGACCAAGAGACCCAGTACTTC
- - 18 TRBJ1-1 TRBV7-8 CASSLYGFEYPGNTEAFF TGTGCCAGCAGCTTATATGGGTTTGAGTATCCGGGGAACACTGAAGCTTTCTTT
- - 12 TRBJ1-6 TRBV30 CAGQNYNSPLHF TGTGCCGGACAGAACTATAATTCACCCCTCCACTTT
once - 15 TRBJ1-2 TRBV19 CASSTQSGVNYGYTF TGTGCCAGTAGTACCCAGTCGGGGGTCAACTATGGCTACACCTTC
few TRBD1 15 TRBJ1-2 TRBV9 CASSVVGQGGVGYTF TGTGCCAGCAGCGTAGTAGGACAGGGAGGTGTTGGCTACACCTTC
- TRBD2 17 TRBJ2-7 TRBV11-3 CASSLGITSGIRDEQYF TGTGCCAGCAGCTTAGGCATTACTAGCGGGATAAGGGACGAGCAGTACTTC
- TRBD1 16 TRBJ1-2 TRBV6-5 CASSYTYRGLDYGYTF TGTGCCAGCAGTTACACATACAGGGGGCTCGACTATGGCTACACCTTC
- - 16 TRBJ2-2 TRBV9 CASSVSGFSGTGELFF TGTGCCAGCAGCGTGAGCGGATTTAGCGGAACCGGGGAGCTGTTTTTT
once TRBD2 16 TRBJ2-7 TRBV5-1 CASSLQGRAGVGEQYF TGCGCCAGCAGCTTGCAAGGGCGAGCGGGAGTAGGGGAGCAGTACTTC
- TRBD1 14 TRBJ1-6 TRBV27 CASSLGTGESPLHF TGTGCCAGCAGTCTAGGGACAGGGGAATCACCCCTCCACTTT
- TRBD1 14 TRBJ2-7 TRBV5-1 CASSLGTANYEQYF TGCGCCAGCAGCTTAGGGACAGCAAATTACGAGCAGTACTTC
once TRBD1 14 TRBJ1-2 TRBV4-1 CASSQDGTGYGYTF TGCGCCAGCAGCCAAGATGGGACAGGCTATGGCTACACCTTC
few - 14 TRBJ1-1 TRBV2 CASSFDRQNTEAFF TGTGCCAGCAGTTTTGACAGACAAAACACTGAAGCTTTCTTT
- - 12 TRBJ1-2 TRBV25-1 CASSGTLTGYTF TGTGCCAGCAGTGGGACACTGACTGGCTACACCTTC
- TRBD2 15 TRBJ2-7 TRBV5-4 CASSSTGTSNYEQYF TGTGCCAGCAGCTCGACCGGGACTAGCAACTACGAGCAGTACTTC
- TRBD1 14 TRBJ2-3 TRBV4-1 CASSQGTGTDTQYF TGCGCCAGCAGCCAAGGGACAGGGACAGATACGCAGTATTTT
- - 16 TRBJ1-1 TRBV5-4 CASSLVSSPGDTEAFF TGTGCCAGCAGCTTAGTCTCATCCCCGGGGGACACTGAAGCTTTCTTT
few - 14 TRBJ1-1 TRBV9 CASSVATGNTEAFF TGTGCCAGCAGCGTCGCCACCGGGAACACTGAAGCTTTCTTT
few - 13 TRBJ2-3 TRBV9 CASSWAVPDTQYF TGTGCCAGCAGCTGGGCCGTTCCAGATACGCAGTATTTT
- - 12 TRBJ1-1 TRBV5-6 CASSLVSGEAFF TGTGCCAGCAGCTTGGTTTCAGGTGAAGCTTTCTTT
- TRBD2 19 TRBJ2-1 TRBV4-1 CASSQGMRLAGRSYNEQFF TGCGCCAGCAGCCAAGGAATGAGGCTAGCGGGAAGATCCTACAATGAGCAGTTCTTC
- - 12 TRBJ1-1 TRBV12-5 CASGLWGHEAFF TGTGCTAGTGGTTTGTGGGGCCATGAAGCTTTCTTT
- - 14 TRBJ1-2 TRBV18 CASSLGGPKDGYTF TGTGCCAGCTCACTAGGCGGCCCAAAGGATGGCTACACCTTC
once TRBD2 15 TRBJ2-3 TRBV5-4 CASSSPGLATDTQYF TGTGCCAGCAGCAGCCCGGGACTAGCAACAGATACGCAGTATTTT
- - 19 TRBJ2-6 TRBV11-2 CASSPPVGGFAAGANVLTF TGTGCCAGCAGCCCCCCCGTCGGGGGTTTCGCTGCTGGGGCCAACGTCCTGACTTTC
few TRBD2 13 TRBJ2-3 TRBV5-1 CASSFGGVDTQYF TGCGCCAGCAGCTTTGGGGGGGTGGATACGCAGTATTTT
- TRBD2 15 TRBJ2-3 TRBV10-3 CAISATGGDTDTQYF TGTGCCATCAGTGCGACGGGGGGGGATACAGATACGCAGTATTTT